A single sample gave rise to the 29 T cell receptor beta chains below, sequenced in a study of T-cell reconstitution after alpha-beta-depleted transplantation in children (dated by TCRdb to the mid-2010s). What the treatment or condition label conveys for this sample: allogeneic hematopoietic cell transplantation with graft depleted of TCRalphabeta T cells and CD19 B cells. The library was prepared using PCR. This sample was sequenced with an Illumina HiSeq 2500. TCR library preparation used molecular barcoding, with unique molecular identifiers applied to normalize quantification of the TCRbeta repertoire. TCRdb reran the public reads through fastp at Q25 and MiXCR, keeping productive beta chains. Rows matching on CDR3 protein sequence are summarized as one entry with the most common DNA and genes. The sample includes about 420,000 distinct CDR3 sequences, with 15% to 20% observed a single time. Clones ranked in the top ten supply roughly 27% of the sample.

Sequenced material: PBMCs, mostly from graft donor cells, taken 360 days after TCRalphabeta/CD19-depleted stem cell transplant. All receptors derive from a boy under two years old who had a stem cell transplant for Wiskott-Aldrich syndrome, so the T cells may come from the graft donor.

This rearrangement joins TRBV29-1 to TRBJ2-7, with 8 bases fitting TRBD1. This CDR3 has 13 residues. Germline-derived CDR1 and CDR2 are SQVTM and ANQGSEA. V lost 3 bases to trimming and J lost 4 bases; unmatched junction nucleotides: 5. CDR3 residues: CSVETGQGYEQYF. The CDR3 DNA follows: TGCAGCGTTGAGACTGGACAGGGTTACGAGCAGTACTTC.

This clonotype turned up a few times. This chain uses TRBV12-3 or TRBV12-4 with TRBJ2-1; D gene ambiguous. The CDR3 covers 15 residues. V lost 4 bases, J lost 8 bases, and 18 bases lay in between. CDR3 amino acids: CASSSTGPDRDEQFF. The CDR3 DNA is TGTGCCAGCAGTTCTACCGGACCGGATAGGGATGAGCAGTTCTTC.

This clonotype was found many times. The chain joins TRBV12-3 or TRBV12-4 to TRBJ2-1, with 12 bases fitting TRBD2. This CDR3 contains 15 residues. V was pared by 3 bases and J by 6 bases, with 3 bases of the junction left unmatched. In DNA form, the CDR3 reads TGTGCCAGCAGTTTCCGGACTAGCGGGGCCAATGAGCAGTTCTTC. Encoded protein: CASSFRTSGANEQFF.

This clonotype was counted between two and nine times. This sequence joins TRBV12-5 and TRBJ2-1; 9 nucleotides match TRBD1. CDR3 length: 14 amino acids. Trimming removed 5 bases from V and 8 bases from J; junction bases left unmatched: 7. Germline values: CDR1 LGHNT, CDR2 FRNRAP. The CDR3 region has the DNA TGTGCTAGTGGTCCCGGGACAGGGAGGGATGAGCAGTTCTTC. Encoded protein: CASGPGTGRDEQFF.

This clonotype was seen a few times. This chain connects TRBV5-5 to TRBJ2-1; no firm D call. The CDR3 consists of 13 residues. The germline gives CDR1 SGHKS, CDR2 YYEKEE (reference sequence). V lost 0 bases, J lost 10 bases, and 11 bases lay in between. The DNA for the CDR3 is TGTGCCAGCAGCTTGGGAGTGAATCGGGAGCAGTTCTTC. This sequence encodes CASSLGVNREQFF.

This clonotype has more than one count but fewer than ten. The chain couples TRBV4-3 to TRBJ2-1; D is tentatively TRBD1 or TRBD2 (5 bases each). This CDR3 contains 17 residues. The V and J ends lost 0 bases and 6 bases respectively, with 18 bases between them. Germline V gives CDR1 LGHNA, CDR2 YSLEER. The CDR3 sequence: CASSQDVGAARGNEQFF. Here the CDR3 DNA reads TGCGCCAGCAGCCAAGATGTAGGGGCCGCACGGGGCAATGAGCAGTTCTTC.

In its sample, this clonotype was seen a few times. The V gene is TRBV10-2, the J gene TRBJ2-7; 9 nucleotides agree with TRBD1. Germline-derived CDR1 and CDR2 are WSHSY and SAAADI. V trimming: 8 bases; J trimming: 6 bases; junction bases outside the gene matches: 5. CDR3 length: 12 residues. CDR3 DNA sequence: TGCGCCAGCCGGACAGGGGCCGGCGAGCAGTACTTC. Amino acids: CASRTGAGEQYF.

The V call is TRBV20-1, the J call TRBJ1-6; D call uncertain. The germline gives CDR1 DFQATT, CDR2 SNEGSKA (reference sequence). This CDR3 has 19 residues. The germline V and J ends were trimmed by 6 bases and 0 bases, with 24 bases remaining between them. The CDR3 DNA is TGCAGTGCGGTTAGGTCACCAAACATCGGGAGCTCCTATAATTCACCCCTCCACTTT. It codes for CSAVRSPNIGSSYNSPLHF.

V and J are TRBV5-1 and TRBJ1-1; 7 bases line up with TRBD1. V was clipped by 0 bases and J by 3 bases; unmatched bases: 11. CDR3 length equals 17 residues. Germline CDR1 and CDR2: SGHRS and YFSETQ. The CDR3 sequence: CASSLVPRGPKDTEAFF. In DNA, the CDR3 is TGCGCCAGCAGCTTGGTCCCTAGGGGGCCAAAGGACACTGAAGCTTTCTTT.

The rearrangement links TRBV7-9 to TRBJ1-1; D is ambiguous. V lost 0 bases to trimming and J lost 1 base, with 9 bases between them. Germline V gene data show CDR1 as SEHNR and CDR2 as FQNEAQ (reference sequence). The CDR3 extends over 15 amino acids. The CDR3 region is CASSLARRPNTEAFF. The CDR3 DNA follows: TGTGCCAGCAGCTTAGCGAGAAGGCCGAACACTGAAGCTTTCTTT.

DNA for the CDR3: TGTGCCAGCAGCTCCAAATCGGGGCCACTCAACATTCAGTACTTC. Translated: CASSSKSGPLNIQYF. The rearrangement joins TRBV7-9 to TRBJ2-4; D possibly matches TRBD1 or TRBD2 (5 bases each). The CDR3 has 15 amino acids. Germline V gene lookup returns CDR1 SEHNR and CDR2 FQNEAQ (reference sequence). Deletions cut 4 bases from V and 7 bases from J, with 17 bases between. The full variable domain, rest sourced from reference TRBV7-9 and TRBJ2-4, is DTGVSQNPRHKITKRGQNVTFRCDPISEHNRLYWYRQTLGQGPEFLTYFQNEAQLEKSRLLSDRFSAERPKGSFSTLEIQRTEQGDSAMYLCASSSKSGPLNIQYFGAGTRLSVL.

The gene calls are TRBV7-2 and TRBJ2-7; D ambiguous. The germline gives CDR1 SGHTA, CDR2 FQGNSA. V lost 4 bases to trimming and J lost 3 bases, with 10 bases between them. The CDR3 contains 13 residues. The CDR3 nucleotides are TGTGCCAGCAGCTCCATCCCGTTCTACGAGCAGTACTTC. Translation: CASSSIPFYEQYF.

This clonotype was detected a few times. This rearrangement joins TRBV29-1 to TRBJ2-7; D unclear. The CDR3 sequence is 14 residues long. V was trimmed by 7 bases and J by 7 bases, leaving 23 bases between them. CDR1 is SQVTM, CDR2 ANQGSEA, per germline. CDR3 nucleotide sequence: TGCAGCGCCACACGGACCGCGGTCAACTCGGAGCAGTACTTC. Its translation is CSATRTAVNSEQYF.

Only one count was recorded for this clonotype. CDR3: CASSSELGEQFF. The CDR3 DNA reads TGTGCCAGCAGTTCCGAATTAGGGGAGCAGTTCTTC. V gene TRBV12-3 or TRBV12-4 combines with J gene TRBJ2-1; the D is unclear. V was trimmed by 4 bases and J by 10 bases, leaving 11 bases between them. The CDR3 totals 12 residues.

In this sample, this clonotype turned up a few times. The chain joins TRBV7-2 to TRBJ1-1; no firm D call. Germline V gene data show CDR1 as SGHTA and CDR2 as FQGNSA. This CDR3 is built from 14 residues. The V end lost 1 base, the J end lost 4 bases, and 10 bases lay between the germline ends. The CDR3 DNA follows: TGTGCCAGCAGCTTAGAAGCGGGAGGCACTGAAGCTTTCTTT. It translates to CASSLEAGGTEAFF. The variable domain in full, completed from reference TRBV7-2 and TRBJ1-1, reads GAGVSQSPSNKVTEKGKDVELRCDPISGHTALYWYRQSLGQGLEFLIYFQGNSAPDKSGLPSDRFSAERTGGSVSTLTIQRTQQEDSAVYLCASSLEAGGTEAFFGQGTRLTVV.

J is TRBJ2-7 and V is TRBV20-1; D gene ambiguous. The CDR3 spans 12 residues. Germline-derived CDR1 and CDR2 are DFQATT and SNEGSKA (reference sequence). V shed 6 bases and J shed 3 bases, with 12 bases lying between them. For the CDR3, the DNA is TGCAGTGCCTCCGCCCTGCGCTACGAGCAGTACTTC. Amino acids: CSASALRYEQYF.

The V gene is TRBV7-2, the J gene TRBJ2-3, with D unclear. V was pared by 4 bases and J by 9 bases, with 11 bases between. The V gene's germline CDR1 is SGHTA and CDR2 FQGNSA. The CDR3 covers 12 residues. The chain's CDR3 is CASSSSRQTQYF. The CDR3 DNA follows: TGTGCCAGCAGCTCGTCGAGGCAAACGCAGTATTTT.

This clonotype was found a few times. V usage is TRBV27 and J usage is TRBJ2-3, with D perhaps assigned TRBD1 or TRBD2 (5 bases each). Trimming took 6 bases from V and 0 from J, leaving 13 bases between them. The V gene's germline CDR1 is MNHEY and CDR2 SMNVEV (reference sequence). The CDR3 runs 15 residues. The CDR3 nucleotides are TGTGCCAGCAGGCCCGGGACGGCTAGCACAGATACGCAGTATTTT. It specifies CASRPGTASTDTQYF.

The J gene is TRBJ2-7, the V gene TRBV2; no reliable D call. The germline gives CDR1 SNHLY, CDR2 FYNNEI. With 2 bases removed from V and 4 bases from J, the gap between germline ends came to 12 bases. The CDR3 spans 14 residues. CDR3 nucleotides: TGTGCCAGCAGTGAAATTAAATTCAAATACGAGCAGTACTTC. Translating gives CASSEIKFKYEQYF.

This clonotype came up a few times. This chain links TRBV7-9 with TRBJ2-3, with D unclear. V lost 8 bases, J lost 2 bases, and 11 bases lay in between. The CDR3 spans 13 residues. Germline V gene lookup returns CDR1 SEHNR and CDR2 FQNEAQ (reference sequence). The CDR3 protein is CASLGSLTDTQYF. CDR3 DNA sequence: TGTGCCAGCTTAGGTTCCCTCACAGATACGCAGTATTTT.

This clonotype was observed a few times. The DNA for the CDR3 is TGTGCCAGCAGCTGGGAGGTCGGGACAATCCAAGAGACCCAGTACTTC. This sequence encodes CASSWEVGTIQETQYF. This chain links TRBV5-6 with TRBJ2-5; tentatively, D is TRBD1 or TRBD2 (6 bases each). Germline V gene sequence: CDR1 SGHDT, CDR2 YYEEEE. V dropped 3 bases and J dropped 1 base, with 16 bases sitting between them. The CDR3 extends over 16 amino acids.

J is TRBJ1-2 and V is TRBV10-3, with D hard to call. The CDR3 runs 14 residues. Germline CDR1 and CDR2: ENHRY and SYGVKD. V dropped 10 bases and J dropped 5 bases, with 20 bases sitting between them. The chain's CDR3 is CATEPGPREYGYTF. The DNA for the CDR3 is TGTGCCACCGAGCCGGGCCCCCGGGAGTATGGCTACACCTTC.

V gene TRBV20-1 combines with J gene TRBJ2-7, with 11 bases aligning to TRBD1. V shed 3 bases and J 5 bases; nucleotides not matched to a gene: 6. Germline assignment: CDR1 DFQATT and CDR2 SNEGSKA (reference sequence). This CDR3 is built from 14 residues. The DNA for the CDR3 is TGCAGTGCTAGGCCCGGGACAGGGGGAGACGAGCAGTACTTC. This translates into CSARPGTGGDEQYF.

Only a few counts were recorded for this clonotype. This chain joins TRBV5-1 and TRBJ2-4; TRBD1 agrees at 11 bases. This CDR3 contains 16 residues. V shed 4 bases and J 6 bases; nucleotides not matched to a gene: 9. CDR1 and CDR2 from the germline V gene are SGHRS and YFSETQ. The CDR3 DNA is TGCGCCAGCAGCCTTGGACCGGACAGGGGGCTAAACATTCAGTACTTC. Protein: CASSLGPDRGLNIQYF.

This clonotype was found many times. The CDR3 is CAISDLAGYNEQFF. CDR3 sequence (DNA): TGTGCCATCAGTGATTTGGCGGGTTACAATGAGCAGTTCTTC. The chain couples TRBV10-3 to TRBJ2-1; tentative D call: TRBD2 (5 bases). The CDR3 consists of 14 residues. Germline assignment: CDR1 ENHRY and CDR2 SYGVKD. V was cut by 3 bases and J by 4 bases, with 10 bases left in between.

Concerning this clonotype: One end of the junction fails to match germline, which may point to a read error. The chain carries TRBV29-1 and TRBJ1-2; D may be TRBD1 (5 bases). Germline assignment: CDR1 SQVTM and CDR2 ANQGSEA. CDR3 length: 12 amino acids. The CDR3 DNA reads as TGCAGCCTTGAAATGACAGTCTATGGCTACACCTTC. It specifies CSLEMTVYGYTF.

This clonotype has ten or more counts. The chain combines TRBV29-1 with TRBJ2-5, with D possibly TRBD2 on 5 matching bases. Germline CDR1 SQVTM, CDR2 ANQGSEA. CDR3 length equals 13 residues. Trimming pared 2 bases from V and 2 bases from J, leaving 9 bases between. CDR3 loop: CSVERGFQETQYF. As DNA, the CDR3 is TGCAGCGTTGAAAGAGGGTTTCAAGAGACCCAGTACTTC.

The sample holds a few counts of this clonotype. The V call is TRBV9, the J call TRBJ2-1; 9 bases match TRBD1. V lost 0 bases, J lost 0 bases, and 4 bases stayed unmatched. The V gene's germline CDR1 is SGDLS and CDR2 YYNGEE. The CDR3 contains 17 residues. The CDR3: CASSVGTGALSYNEQFF. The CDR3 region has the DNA TGTGCCAGCAGCGTAGGGACAGGGGCCCTCTCCTACAATGAGCAGTTCTTC.

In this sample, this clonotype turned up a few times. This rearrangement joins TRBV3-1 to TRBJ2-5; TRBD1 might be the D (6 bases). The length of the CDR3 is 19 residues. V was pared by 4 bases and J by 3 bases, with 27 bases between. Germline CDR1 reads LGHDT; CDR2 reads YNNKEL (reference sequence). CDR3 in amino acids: CASSPLGSGLQGLEETQYF. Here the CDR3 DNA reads TGTGCCAGCAGCCCCCTTGGCTCAGGTTTACAGGGCTTAGAAGAGACCCAGTACTTC.